This TCR beta chain was recovered during a study of blood T cell repertoires in COVID-19. Study as a whole: Nucleic acid was either cDNA or gDNA, and it came from T cells, B-cell-depleted T cells, or PBMCs.

Sequenced by immunoSEQ multiplex PCR; TCRdb stores in-frame clones only, minus some. The sample has 200,000 to 250,000 clones; 84% are singletons. The clonotype was recovered from a man aged 30-40 years with active or convalescent COVID-19. The sample comprised peripheral blood.

The CDR3: CASSLAQHYEQYF. CDR3 bases: TGTGCCAGCAGCTTAGCGCAACACTACGAGCAGTACTTC. The V gene is TRBV7-9, the J gene TRBJ2-7; no firm D call. The V and J ends lost 0 bases and 3 bases respectively, with 6 bases between them. This CDR3 is 13 amino acids long. Germline CDR1 SEHNR, CDR2 FQNEAQ (reference sequence). Supplemented by reference TRBV7-9 and TRBJ2-7, the full variable domain reads DTGVSQNPRHKITKRGQNVTFRCDPISEHNRLYWYRQTLGQGPEFLTYFQNEAQLEKSRLLSDRFSAERPKGSFSTLEIQRTEQGDSAMYLCASSLAQHYEQYFGPGTRLTVT.